The entry below gives a single T cell receptor (beta chain) sequence along with its context. Its target is unknown. The sample belongs to a study of a mutant IDH1 vaccine in newly diagnosed glioma. For the study at large: The initiation of vaccination occurred 4-6 weeks after radiotherapy alone, or with temozolomide cycles.

Indicated time point: week 11, during vaccination. A single vaccine dose contained 300 ug of mutant IDH1 20-mer peptide, and topical imiquimod was used with it. Every donor had a new WHO grade 3 or 4 astrocytoma that was IDH1-mutant, with loss of nuclear ATRX. Regarding the study as a whole: Vaccine-induced immune responses were detected in 93.3% of patients.

The protocol was immunoSEQ multiplex PCR, while the TCRdb copy is restricted to in-frame clones and leaves out a portion. The repertoire consists of about 25,000 clones, with roughly three quarters occurring once and the leading ten covering approximately 10%. The receptor comes from a man between 18 and 29 years old with glioma. Some clones in this sample may be carry-over from other donors' samples. The material sequenced was peripheral blood mononuclear cells (PBMCs), taken from a glioma patient whose treatment included an IDH1 peptide vaccine.

The CDR3 bases are TGCAGCGTTCCACTACAGGGTCCCGACACTGAAGCTTTCTTT. This translates into CSVPLQGPDTEAFF. This sequence joins TRBV29-1 and TRBJ1-1, with TRBD1 as a possible D gene (6 bases). This CDR3 region has 14 residues. V lost 5 bases, J lost 3 bases, and 16 bases lay in between. Germline CDR1 reads SQVTM; CDR2 reads ANQGSEA.